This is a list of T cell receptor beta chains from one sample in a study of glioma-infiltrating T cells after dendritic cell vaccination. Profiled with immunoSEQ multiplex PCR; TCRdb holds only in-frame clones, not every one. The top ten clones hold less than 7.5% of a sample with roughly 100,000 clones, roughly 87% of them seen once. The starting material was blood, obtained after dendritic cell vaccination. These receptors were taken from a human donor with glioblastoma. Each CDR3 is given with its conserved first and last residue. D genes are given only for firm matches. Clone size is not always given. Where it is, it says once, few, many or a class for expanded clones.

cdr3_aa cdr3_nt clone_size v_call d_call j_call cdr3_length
CASSPRIGQGTTEAFF TGTGCCAGCTCACCACGCATAGGACAGGGGACCACTGAAGCTTTCTTT . TRBV18 TRBD1 TRBJ1-1 16
CAWSVLDSGNTEAFF TGTGCCTGGAGTGTACTGGACAGTGGAAACACTGAAGCTTTCTTT . TRBV30 . TRBJ1-1 15
CASSAALPGQGSEKLFF TGTGCCAGCAGCGCGGCCCTTCCGGGACAGGGGAGTGAAAAACTGTTTTTT . TRBV9 TRBD1 TRBJ1-4 17
CASSHGQGAYNEQFF TGTGCCAGCAGCCACGGACAGGGCGCCTACAATGAGCAGTTCTTC . TRBV6-4 TRBD1 TRBJ2-1 15
CASRQGVEQYF TGTGCCTCGAGGCAAGGAGTCGAGCAGTACTTC . TRBV10-3 . TRBJ2-7 11
CASSLDGTHYNEQFF TGTGCCAGCAGCTTAGACGGGACACATTACAATGAGCAGTTCTTC . TRBV7-9 . TRBJ2-1 15
CASSEVGPQGTEAFF TGTGCCAGCAGTGAGGTTGGGCCGCAGGGCACTGAAGCTTTCTTT . TRBV2 . TRBJ1-1 15
CASSLARTGDETQYF TGTGCCAGCAGCTTAGCCAGGACAGGGGACGAGACCCAGTACTTC . TRBV7-9 TRBD1 TRBJ2-5 15
CASSARTAMGNEKLSF TGTGCCAGCAGTGCGCGGACAGCAATGGGAAATGAAAAACTGTCTTTT once TRBV6-6 . TRBJ1-4 16
CASSVGAGVHQETQYF TGTGCCAGCAGTGTTGGGGCGGGGGTACACCAAGAGACCCAGTACTTC . TRBV2 TRBD2 TRBJ2-5 16
CASSQDAEGVTSQPQHF TGCGCCAGCAGCCAAGATGCGGAGGGCGTAACGAGTCAGCCCCAGCATTTT few TRBV5-4 . TRBJ1-5 17
CASSQDLATNYGYTF TGCGCCAGCAGCCAAGATTTGGCAACAAACTATGGCTACACCTTC . TRBV4-3 . TRBJ1-2 15
CASSPGTGDREQYF TGTGCCAGCAGTCCCGGGACAGGGGACCGCGAGCAGTACTTC . TRBV2 TRBD1 TRBJ2-7 14
CASSQGGSGYTF TGTGCCAGCAGCCAAGGAGGATCTGGCTACACCTTC . TRBV4-2 . TRBJ1-2 12
CASSLADGWGTGQVFYEQYF TGCGCCAGCAGCTTGGCCGACGGTTGGGGTACGGGACAGGTCTTCTACGAGCAGTACTTC . TRBV5-1 TRBD1 TRBJ2-7 20
CASSLPTTRGWNEQFF TGTGCCAGCAGCTTGCCTACTACCAGGGGGTGGAATGAGCAGTTCTTC . TRBV5-6 TRBD1 TRBJ2-1 16
CASSATPNTEAFF TGTGCCAGCAGCGCAACACCCAACACTGAAGCTTTCTTT . TRBV9 . TRBJ1-1 13
CARSPTGVEAFF TGTGCCAGAAGCCCTACAGGGGTTGAAGCTTTCTTT . TRBV5-3 TRBD1 TRBJ1-1 12
CASSERDSPPYEQYF TGTGCCAGCAGTGAACGGGACAGCCCACCTTACGAGCAGTACTTC once TRBV6-1 TRBD1 TRBJ2-7 15
CASSRMSGMEGYTF TGCGCCAGCAGCCGGATGTCAGGGATGGAAGGCTACACCTTC . TRBV5-1 . TRBJ1-2 14
CASSPTGGLETQYF TGTGCCAGCAGCCCGACAGGGGGCTTAGAGACCCAGTACTTC . TRBV6-4 TRBD1 TRBJ2-5 14
CASSRQSNNSPLHF TGTGCCAGCAGCCGACAGAGTAATAATTCACCCCTCCACTTT . TRBV7-2 . TRBJ1-6 14
CASRLTGGRETQYF TGTGCCAGCAGGTTGACAGGGGGACGGGAGACCCAGTACTTC . TRBV6-1 TRBD1 TRBJ2-5 14
CASSYATSGGASEQYF TGTGCCAGCAGTTACGCTACTAGCGGGGGGGCTAGCGAGCAGTACTTC . TRBV6-5 TRBD2 TRBJ2-7 16